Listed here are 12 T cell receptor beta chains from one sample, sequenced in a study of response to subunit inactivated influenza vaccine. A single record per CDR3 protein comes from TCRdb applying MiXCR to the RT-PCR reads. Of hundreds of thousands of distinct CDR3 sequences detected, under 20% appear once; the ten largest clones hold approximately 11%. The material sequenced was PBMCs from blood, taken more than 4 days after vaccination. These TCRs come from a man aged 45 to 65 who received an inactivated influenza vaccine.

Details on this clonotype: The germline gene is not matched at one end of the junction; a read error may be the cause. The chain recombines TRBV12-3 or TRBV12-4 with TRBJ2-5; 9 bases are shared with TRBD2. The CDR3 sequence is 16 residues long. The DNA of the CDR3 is TGCGCCAGCAGTTTCATGAATCTAGCGGGATCGGAGACCCGGTACTTC. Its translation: CASSFMNLAGSETRYF.

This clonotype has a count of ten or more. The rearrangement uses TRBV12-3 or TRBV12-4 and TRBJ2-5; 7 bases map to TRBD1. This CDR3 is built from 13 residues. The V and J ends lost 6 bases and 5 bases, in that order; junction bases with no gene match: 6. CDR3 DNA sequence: TGTGCCAGCAGCTTGGGACAGTTGGAGACCCAGTACTTC. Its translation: CASSLGQLETQYF.

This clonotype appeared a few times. For the CDR3, the DNA is TGTGCCAGCAGCTTCAACACCAACTCCTACAATGAGCAGTTCTTC. Amino acids: CASSFNTNSYNEQFF. The gene calls are TRBV7-9 and TRBJ2-1; D gene ambiguous. The CDR3 has 15 amino acids. The germline gives CDR1 SEHNR, CDR2 FQNEAQ (reference sequence). The germline V and J ends were trimmed by 3 bases and 0 bases, with 9 bases remaining between them.

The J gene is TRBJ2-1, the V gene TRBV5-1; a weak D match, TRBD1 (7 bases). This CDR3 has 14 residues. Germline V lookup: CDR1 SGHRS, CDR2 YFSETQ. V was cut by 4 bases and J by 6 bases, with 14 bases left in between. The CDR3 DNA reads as TGCGCCAGCAGCGCAGGGCAGGGGGGCAATGAGCAGTTCTTC. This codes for CASSAGQGGNEQFF.

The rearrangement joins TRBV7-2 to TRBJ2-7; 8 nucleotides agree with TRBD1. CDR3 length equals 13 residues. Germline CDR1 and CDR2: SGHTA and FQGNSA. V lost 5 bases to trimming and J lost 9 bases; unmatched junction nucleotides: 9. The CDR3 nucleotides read TGTGCCAGCAGCATAGGACAGGGCGCTGGGCAGTACTTC. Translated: CASSIGQGAGQYF.

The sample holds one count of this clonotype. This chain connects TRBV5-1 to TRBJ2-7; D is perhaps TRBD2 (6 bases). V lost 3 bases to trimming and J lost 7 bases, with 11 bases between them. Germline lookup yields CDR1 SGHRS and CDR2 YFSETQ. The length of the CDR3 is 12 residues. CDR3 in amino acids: CASSSAGSEQYF. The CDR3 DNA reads TGCGCCAGCAGCTCTGCGGGATCTGAGCAGTACTTC.

CDR3 in DNA: TGTGCCAGCAGCTTAGAGGGCAGTTCCGGGCAATCACCCCTCCACTTT. Amino acids: CASSLEGSSGQSPLHF. This chain uses TRBV7-2 with TRBJ1-6; unclear D gene. In germline, CDR1 is SGHTA, CDR2 FQGNSA. Trimming left V 1 base short and J 10 bases short, with 17 bases between. CDR3 length equals 16 residues.

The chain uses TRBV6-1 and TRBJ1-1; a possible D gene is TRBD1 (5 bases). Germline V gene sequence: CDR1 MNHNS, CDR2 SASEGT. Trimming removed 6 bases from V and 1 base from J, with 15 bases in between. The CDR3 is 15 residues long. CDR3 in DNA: TGTGCCAGCAGGGAGCCACGGGACCGGAACACTGAAGCTTTCTTT. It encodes CASREPRDRNTEAFF.

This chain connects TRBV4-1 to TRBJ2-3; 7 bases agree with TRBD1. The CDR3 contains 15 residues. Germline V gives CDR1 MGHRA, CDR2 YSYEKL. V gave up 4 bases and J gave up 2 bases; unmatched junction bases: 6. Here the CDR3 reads CASSPQTGITDTQYF. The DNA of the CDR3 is TGCGCCAGCAGCCCCCAGACAGGGATCACAGATACGCAGTATTTT.

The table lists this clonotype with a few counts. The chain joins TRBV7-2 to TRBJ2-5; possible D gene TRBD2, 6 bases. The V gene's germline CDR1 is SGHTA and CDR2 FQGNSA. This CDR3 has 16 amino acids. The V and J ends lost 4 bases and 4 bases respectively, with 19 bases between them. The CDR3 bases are TGTGCCAGCAGCTCCAGAGGCGGAGGACTAAGAGAGACCCAGTACTTC. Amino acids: CASSSRGGGLRETQYF.

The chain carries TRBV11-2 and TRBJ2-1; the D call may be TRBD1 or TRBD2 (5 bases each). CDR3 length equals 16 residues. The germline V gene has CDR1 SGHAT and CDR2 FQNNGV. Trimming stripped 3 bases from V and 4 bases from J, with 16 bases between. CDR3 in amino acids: CASSFHDGALYNEQFF. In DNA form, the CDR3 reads TGTGCCAGCAGCTTCCACGACGGGGCTCTTTACAATGAGCAGTTCTTC.

CDR3 coding DNA: TGTGCCAGCTCACCAGGAGGGGAGACATACAATGAGCAGTTCTTC. Its translation is CASSPGGETYNEQFF. This chain connects TRBV18 to TRBJ2-1; a possible D gene is TRBD2 (6 bases). Germline V gives CDR1 KGHSH, CDR2 LQKENI. Trimming took 2 bases from V and 4 from J, leaving 12 bases between them. The CDR3 is made up of 15 amino acids.